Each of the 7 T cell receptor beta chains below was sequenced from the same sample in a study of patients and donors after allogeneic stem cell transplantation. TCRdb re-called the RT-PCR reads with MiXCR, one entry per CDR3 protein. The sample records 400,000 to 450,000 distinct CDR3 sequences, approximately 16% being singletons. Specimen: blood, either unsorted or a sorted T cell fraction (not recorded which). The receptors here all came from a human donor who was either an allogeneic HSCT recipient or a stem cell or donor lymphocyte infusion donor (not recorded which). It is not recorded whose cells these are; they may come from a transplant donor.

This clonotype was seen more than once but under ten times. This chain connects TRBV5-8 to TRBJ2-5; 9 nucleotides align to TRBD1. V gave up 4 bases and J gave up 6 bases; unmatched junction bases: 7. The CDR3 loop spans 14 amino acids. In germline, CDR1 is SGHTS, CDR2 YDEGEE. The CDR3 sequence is CASSLGTGTKTQYF. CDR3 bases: TGTGCCAGCAGCCTAGGGACAGGGACAAAGACCCAGTACTTC.

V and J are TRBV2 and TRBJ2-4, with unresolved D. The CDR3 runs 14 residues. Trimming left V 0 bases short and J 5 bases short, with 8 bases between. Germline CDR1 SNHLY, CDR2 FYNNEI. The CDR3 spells CASSEAVWENIQYF. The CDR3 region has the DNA TGTGCCAGCAGTGAAGCAGTGTGGGAAAACATTCAGTACTTC.

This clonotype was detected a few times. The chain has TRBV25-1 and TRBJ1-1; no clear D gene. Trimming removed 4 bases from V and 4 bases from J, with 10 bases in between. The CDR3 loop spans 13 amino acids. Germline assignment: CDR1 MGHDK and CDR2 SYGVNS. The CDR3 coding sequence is TGTGCCAGCAGTGGCAAGCTAGCCACTGAAGCTTTCTTT. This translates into CASSGKLATEAFF. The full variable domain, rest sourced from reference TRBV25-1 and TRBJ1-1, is EADIYQTPRYLVIGTGKKITLECSQTMGHDKMYWYQQDPGMELHLIHYSYGVNSTEKGDLSSESTVSRIRTEHFPLTLESARPSHTSQYLCASSGKLATEAFFGQGTRLTVV.

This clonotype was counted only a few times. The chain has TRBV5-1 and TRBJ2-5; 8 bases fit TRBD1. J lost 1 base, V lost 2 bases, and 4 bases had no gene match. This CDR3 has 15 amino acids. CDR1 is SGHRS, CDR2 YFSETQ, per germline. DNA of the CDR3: TGCGCCAGCAGCTTCGGGACAGGAGTCCAAGAGACCCAGTACTTC. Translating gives CASSFGTGVQETQYF.

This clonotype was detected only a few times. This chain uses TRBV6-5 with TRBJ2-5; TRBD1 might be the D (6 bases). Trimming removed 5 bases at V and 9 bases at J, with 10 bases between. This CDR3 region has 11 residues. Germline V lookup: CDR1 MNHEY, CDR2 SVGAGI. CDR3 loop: CASSNHRAQYF. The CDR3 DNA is TGTGCCAGCAGTAATCACAGGGCCCAGTACTTC.

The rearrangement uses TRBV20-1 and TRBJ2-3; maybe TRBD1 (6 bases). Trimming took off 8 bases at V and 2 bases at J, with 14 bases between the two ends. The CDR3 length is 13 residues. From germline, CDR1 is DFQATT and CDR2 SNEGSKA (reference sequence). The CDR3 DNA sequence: TGCAGTAAACGGACAGCTTCCACAGATACGCAGTATTTT. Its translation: CSKRTASTDTQYF.

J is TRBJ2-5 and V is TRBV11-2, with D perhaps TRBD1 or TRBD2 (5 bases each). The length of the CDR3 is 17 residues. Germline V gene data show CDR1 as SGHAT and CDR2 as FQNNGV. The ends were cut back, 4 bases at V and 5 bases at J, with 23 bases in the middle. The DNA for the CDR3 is TGTGCCAGCAGCTCAGAGGGACGGCAGGGACGAGGGGAGACCCAGTACTTC. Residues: CASSSEGRQGRGETQYF.